This TCR beta chain was captured by sequencing in a study of T cells in Graves' hyperthyroidism and ophthalmopathy. TCR beta CDR3 regions were amplified from RNA. In the first-round RT-PCR of the TCR CDR3, the HTBI primer set was used. From the multiplex PCR reads, TCRdb called clonotypes with MiXCR, one entry per CDR3 protein. The sample includes approximately 600,000 distinct CDR3 sequences, 11% to 15% of them seen just once. Patients between 18 and 65 years old had hyperthyroidism, newly diagnosed and lasting under 2 months. Lactation, pregnancy, other autoimmune disease or uncontrolled infection excluded patients. The blood sample predates any ophthalmopathy symptoms, coming from first hyperthyroidism diagnosis. General study results and limits: A median about 7 months before onset, the model predicted ophthalmopathy.

In the case of this clonotype: Its antigen is unidentified.

Sequenced input: blood. The TCR originated in a woman aged 25 to 39 with Graves' hyperthyroidism that later progressed to Graves' ophthalmopathy.

The CDR3 coding sequence is TGCGCCAGCAGCCAAGATCTGCCAGGGCGGTATAACTATGGCTACACCTTC. It yields the protein CASSQDLPGRYNYGYTF. The chain employs TRBV4-1 and TRBJ1-2; perhaps TRBD1 as D (5 bases). This CDR3 is 17 amino acids long. The V end lost 0 bases, the J end lost 1 base, and 15 bases lay between the germline ends. Germline V gives CDR1 MGHRA, CDR2 YSYEKL.